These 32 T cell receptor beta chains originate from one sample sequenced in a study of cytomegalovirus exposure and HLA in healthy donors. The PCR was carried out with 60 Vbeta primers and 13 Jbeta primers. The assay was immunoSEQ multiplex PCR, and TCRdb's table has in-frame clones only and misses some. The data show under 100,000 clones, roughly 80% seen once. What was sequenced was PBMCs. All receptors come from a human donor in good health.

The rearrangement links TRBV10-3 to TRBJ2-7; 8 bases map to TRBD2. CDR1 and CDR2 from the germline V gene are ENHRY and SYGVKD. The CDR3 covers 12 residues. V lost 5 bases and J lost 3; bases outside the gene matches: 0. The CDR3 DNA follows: TGTGCCATCAGTCTAGCGGGCTACGAGCAGTACTTC. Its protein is CAISLAGYEQYF.

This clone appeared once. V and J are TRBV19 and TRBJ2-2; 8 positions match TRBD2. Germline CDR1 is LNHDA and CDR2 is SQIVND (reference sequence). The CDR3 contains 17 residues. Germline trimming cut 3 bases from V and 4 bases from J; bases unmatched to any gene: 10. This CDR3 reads CASSITGAGALTGELFF. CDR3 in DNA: TGTGCCAGTAGTATCACCGGAGCGGGGGCTCTCACCGGGGAGCTGTTTTTT.

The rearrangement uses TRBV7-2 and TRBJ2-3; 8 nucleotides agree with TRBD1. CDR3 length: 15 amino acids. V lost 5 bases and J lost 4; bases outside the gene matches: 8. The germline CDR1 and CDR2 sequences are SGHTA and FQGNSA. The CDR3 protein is CASSPGQGRADTQYF. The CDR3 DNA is TGTGCCAGCAGCCCTGGACAGGGCAGGGCAGATACGCAGTATTTT.

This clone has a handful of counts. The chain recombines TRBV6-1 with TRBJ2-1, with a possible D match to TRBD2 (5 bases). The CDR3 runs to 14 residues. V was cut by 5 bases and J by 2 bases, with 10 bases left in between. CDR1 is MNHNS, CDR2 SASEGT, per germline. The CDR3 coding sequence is TGTGCCAGCAGTCGGGCGGGTACCTACAATGAGCAGTTCTTC. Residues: CASSRAGTYNEQFF.

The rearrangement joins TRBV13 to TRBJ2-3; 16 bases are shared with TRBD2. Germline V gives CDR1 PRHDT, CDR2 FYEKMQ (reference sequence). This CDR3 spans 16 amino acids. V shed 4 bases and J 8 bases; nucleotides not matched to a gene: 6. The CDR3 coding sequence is TGTGCCAGCAGCTCGGGACTAGCGGGGGGGATGGGTACGCAGTATTTT. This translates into CASSSGLAGGMGTQYF. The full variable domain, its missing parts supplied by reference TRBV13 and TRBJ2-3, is AAGVIQSPRHLIKEKRETATLKCYPIPRHDTVYWYQQGPGQDPQFLISFYEKMQSDKGSIPDRFSAQQFSDYHSELNMSSLELGDSALYFCASSSGLAGGMGTQYFGPGTRLTVL.

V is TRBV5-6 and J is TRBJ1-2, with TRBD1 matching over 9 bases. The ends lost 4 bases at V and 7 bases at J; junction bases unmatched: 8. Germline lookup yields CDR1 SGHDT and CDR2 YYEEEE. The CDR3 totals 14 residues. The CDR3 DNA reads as TGTGCCAGCAGCCGGGACACAGGGGGCTTTGGCTACACCTTC. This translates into CASSRDTGGFGYTF.

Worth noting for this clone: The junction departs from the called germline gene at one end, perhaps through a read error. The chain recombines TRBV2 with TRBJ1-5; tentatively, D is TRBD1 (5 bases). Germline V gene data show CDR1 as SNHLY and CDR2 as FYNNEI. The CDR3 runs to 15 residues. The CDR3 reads CASSKLAGKGQPQNF. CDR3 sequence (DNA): TGTGCCAGCAGTAAGCTCGCAGGGAAGGGCCAGCCCCAGAATTTT. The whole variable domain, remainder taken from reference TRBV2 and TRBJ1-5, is EPEVTQTPSHQVTQMGQEVILRCVPISNHLYFYWYRQILGQKVEFLVSFYNNEISEKSEIFDDQFSVERPDGSNFTLKIRSTKLEDSAMYFCASSKLAGKGQPQNFGDGTRLSIL.

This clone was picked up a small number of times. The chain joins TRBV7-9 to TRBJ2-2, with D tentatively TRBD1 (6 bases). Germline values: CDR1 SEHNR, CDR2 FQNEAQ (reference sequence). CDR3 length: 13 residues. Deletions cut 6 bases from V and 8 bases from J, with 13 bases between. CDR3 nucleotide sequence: TGTGCCAGCAGACAGACAGGTCCTGGGGAGCTGTTTTTT. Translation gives CASRQTGPGELFF.

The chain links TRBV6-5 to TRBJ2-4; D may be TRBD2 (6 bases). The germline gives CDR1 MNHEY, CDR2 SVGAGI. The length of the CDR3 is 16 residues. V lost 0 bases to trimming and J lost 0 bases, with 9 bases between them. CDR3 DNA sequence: TGTGCCAGCAGTTACTCGATCGGGGGAGCCAAAAACATTCAGTACTTC. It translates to CASSYSIGGAKNIQYF.

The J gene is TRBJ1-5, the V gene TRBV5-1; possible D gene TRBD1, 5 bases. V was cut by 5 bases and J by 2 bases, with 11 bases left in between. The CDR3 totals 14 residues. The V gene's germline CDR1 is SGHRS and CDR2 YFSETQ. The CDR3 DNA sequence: TGCGCCAGCAGACCAGGGTGGGGCAATCAGCCCCAGCATTTT. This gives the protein CASRPGWGNQPQHF.

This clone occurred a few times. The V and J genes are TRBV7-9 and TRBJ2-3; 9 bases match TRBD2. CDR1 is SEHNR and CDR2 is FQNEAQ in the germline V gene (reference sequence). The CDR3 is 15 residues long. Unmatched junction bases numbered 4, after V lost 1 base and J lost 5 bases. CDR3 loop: CASSLGLAGIDTQYF. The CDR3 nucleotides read TGTGCCAGCAGCTTAGGGCTAGCGGGGATAGATACGCAGTATTTT.

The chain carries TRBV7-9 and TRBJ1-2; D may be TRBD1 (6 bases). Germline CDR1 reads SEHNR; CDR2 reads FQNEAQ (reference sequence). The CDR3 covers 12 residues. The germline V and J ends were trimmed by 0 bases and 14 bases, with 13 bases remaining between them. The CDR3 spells CASSLAGGDGTF. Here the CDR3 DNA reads TGTGCCAGCAGCTTAGCAGGGGGGGACGGGACCTTC.

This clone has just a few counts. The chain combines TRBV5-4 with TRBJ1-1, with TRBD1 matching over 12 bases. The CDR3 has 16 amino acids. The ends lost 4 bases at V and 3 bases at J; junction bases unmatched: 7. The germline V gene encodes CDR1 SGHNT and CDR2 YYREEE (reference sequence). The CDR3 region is CASSLRDRGPYTEAFF. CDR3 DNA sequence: TGTGCCAGCAGCCTCCGGGACAGGGGGCCGTACACTGAAGCTTTCTTT. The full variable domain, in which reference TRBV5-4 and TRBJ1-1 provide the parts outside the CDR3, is ETGVTQSPTHLIKTRGQQVTLRCSSQSGHNTVSWYQQALGQGPQFIFQYYREEENGRGNFPPRFSGLQFPNYSSELNVNALELDDSALYLCASSLRDRGPYTEAFFGQGTRLTVV.

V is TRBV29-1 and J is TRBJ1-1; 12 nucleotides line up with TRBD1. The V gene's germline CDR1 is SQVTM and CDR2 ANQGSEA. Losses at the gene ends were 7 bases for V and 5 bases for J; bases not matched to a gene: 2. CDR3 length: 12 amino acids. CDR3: CSGGQGATEAFF. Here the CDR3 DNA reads TGCAGCGGGGGACAGGGGGCTACTGAAGCTTTCTTT. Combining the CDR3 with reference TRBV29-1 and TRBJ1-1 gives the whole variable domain SAVISQKPSRDICQRGTSLTIQCQVDSQVTMMFWYRQQPGQSLTLIATANQGSEATYESGFVIDKFPISRPNLTFSTLTVSNMSPEDSSIYLCSGGQGATEAFFGQGTRLTVV.

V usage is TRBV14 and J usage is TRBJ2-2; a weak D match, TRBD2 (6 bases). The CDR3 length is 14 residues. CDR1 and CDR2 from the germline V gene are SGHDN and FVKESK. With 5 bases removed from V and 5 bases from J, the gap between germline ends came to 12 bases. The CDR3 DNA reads TGTGCCAGCAGCGCCATTGGGGGGACCGGGGAGCTGTTTTTT. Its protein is CASSAIGGTGELFF.

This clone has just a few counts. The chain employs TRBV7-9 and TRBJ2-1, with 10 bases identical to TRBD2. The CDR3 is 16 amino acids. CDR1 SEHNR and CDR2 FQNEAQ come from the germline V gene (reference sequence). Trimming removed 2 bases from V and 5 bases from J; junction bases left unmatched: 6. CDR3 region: CASSLSAGGINNEQFF. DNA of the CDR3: TGTGCCAGCAGCTTATCAGCGGGGGGGATTAACAATGAGCAGTTCTTC.

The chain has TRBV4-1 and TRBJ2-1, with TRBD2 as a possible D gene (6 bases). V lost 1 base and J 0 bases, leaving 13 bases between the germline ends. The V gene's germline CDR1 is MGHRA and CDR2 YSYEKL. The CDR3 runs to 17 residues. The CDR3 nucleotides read TGCGCCAGCAGCCAAGGTTTAGCGGTTAGCTCCTACAATGAGCAGTTCTTC. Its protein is CASSQGLAVSSYNEQFF.

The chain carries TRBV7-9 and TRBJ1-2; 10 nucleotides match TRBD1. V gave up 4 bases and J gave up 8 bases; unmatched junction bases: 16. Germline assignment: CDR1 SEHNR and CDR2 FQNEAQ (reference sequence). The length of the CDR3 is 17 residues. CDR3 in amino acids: CASSSIPTGTGAWGYTF. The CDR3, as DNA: TGTGCCAGCAGCTCGATACCCACCGGGACAGGGGCATGGGGCTACACCTTC.

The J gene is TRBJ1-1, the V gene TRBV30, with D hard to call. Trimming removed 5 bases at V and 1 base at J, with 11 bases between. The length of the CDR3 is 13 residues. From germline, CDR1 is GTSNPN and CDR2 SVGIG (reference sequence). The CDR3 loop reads CAWGRARNTEAFF. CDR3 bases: TGTGCCTGGGGGAGGGCGCGGAACACTGAAGCTTTCTTT.

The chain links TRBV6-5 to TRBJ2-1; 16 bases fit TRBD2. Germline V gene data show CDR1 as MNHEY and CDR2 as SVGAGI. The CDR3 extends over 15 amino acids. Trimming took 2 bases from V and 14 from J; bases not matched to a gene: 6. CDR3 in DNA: TGTGCCAGCAGTTACGAGTCGGGACTAGCGGGGGGGGAGTTCTTC. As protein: CASSYESGLAGGEFF.

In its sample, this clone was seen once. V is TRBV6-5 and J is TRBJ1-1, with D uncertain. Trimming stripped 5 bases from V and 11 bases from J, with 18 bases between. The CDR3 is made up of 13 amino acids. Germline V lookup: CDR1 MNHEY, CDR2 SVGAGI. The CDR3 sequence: CASSPGSSLGAFF. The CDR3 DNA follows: TGTGCCAGCAGTCCCGGGAGCTCACTGGGGGCTTTCTTT.

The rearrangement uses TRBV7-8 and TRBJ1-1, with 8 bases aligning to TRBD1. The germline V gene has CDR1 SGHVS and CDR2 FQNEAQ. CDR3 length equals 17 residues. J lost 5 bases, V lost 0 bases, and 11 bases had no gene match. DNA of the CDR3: TGTGCCAGCAGCTTAGCTTTTCCCGGGACAGGTAGTACTGAAGCTTTCTTT. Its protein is CASSLAFPGTGSTEAFF.

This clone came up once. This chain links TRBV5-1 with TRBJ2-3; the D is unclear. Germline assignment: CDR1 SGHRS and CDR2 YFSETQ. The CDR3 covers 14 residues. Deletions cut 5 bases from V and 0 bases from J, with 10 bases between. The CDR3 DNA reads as TGCGCCAGCAGTCAAGATAGTAGCACAGATACGCAGTATTTT. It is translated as CASSQDSSTDTQYF. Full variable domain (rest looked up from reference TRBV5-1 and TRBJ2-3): KAGVTQTPRYLIKTRGQQVTLSCSPISGHRSVSWYQQTPGQGLQFLFEYFSETQRNKGNFPGRFSGRQFSNSRSEMNVSTLELGDSALYLCASSQDSSTDTQYFGPGTRLTVL.

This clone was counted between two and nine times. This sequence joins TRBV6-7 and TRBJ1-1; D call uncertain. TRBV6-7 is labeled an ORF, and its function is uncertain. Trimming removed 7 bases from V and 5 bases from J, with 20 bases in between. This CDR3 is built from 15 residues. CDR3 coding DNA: TGTGCCAGCACCCATCCCACTTCACCGAAGACTGAAGCTTTCTTT. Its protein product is CASTHPTSPKTEAFF.

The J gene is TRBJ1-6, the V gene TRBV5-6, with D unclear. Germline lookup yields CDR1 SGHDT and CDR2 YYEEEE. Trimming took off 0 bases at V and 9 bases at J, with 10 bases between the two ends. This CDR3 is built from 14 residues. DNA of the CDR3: TGTGCCAGCAGCTTGGGTCAAGAGGGTTCACCCCTCCACTTT. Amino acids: CASSLGQEGSPLHF.

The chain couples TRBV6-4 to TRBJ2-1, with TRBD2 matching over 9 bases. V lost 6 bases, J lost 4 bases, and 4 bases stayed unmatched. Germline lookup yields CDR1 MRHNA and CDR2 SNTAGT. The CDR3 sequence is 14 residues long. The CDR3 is CASSERGAYNEQFF. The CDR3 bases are TGTGCCAGCAGCGAGCGGGGGGCGTACAATGAGCAGTTCTTC.

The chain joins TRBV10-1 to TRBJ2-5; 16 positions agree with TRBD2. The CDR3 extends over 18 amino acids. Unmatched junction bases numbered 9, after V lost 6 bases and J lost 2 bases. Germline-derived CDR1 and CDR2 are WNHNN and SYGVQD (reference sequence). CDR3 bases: TGCGCCAGCAGGGGGGGACTAGCGGGGGGGCCGGGGCAAGAGACCCAGTACTTC. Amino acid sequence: CASRGGLAGGPGQETQYF.

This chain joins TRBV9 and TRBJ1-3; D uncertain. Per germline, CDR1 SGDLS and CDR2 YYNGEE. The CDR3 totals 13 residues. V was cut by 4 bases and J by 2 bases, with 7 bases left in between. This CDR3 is CASSPSPGNTIYF. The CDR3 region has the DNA TGTGCCAGCAGCCCTTCCCCTGGAAACACCATATATTTT.

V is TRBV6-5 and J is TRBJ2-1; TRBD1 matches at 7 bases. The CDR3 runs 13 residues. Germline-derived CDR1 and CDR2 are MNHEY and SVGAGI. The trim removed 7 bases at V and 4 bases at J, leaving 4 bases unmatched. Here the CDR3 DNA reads TGTGCCAGCAAGGGGGACAGATACAATGAGCAGTTCTTC. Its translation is CASKGDRYNEQFF.

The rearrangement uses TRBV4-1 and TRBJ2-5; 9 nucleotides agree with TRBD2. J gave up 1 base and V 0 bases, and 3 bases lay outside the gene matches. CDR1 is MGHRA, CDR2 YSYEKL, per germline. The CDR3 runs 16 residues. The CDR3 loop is CASSQEGAGGQETQYF. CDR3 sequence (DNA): TGCGCCAGCAGCCAAGAGGGAGCGGGGGGCCAAGAGACCCAGTACTTC.

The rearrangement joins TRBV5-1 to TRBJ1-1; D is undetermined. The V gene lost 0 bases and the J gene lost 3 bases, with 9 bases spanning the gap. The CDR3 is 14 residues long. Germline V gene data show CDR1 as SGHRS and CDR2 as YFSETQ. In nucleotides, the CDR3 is TGCGCCAGCAGCTTGGAACAGTCCTACACTGAAGCTTTCTTT. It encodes CASSLEQSYTEAFF.

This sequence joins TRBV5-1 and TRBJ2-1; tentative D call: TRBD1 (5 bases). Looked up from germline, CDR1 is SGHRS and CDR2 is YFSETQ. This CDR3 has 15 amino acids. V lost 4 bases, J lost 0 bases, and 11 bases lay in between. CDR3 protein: CASSLRQSSYNEQFF. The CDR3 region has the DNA TGCGCCAGCAGCCTCAGACAGAGCTCCTACAATGAGCAGTTCTTC. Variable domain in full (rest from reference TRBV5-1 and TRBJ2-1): KAGVTQTPRYLIKTRGQQVTLSCSPISGHRSVSWYQQTPGQGLQFLFEYFSETQRNKGNFPGRFSGRQFSNSRSEMNVSTLELGDSALYLCASSLRQSSYNEQFFGPGTRLTVL.